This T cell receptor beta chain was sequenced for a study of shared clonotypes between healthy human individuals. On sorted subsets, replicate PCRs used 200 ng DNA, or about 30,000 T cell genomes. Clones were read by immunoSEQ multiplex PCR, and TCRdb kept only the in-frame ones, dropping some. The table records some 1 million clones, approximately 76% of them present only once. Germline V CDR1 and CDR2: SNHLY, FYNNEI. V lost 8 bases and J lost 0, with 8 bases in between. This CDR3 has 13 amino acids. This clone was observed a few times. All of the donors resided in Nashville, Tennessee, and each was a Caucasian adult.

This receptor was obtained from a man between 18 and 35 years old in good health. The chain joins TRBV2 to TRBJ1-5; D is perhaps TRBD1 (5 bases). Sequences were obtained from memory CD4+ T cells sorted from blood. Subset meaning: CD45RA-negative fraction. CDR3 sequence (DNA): TGTGCCAGCCGGGGGAATAGCAATCAGCCCCAGCATTTT. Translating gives CASRGNSNQPQHF.